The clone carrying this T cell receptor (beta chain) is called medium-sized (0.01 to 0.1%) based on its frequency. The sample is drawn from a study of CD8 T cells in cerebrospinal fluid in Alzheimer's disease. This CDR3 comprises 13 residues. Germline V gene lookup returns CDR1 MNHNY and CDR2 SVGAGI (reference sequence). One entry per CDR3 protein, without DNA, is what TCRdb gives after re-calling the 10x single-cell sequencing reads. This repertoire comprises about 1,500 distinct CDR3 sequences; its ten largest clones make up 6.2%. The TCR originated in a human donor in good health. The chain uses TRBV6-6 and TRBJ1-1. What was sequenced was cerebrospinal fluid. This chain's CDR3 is CASSPAGNTEAFF.